The clone carrying this T cell receptor beta chain was detected only once. Its antigen remains unknown. Germline loops: CDR1 SQVTM, CDR2 ANQGSEA. V lost 0 bases and J lost 4; bases outside the gene matches: 7. This CDR3 region has 15 residues. As to treatment: about 20 received Ad26.COV2.S at low or high dose, single or two shots; 5 received placebo; per-sample allocation not given. Samples analyzed were those drawn on day 63 after the first vaccine or placebo injection. The sample is drawn from a study of Ad26.COV2.S vaccination and SARS-CoV-2 variants. As for the study in general: Donor participated within the Ad26.COV2.S arm of the COV1001 trial. Donor got 5x10^10 or 1x10^11 viral particles of Ad26.COV2.S. Study results and limitations: Placebo recipients showed lower spike-specific TCR breadth than vaccinees. Substantial response breadth was reportedly seen for spike-specific CD8+ and CD4+ T cells after vaccination.

The assay was immunoSEQ multiplex PCR, and TCRdb's table has in-frame clones only and misses some. The table has roughly 300,000 clones, 75% to 90% seen once; the top ten hold 5%. The chain recombines TRBV29-1 with TRBJ2-7; TRBD2 matches at 9 bases. The sample in question was peripheral blood, obtained in a trial of Ad26.COV2.S vaccine versus placebo. The origin of this receptor is a person aged 18-60 years who received the Ad26.COV2.S COVID-19 vaccine or a placebo. The DNA of the CDR3 is TGCAGCGTTGAAGATCGGAGCGGGAGGTCGTACGAGCAGTACTTC. It is translated as CSVEDRSGRSYEQYF.